This TCR beta chain was captured by sequencing in a study of early T cells in non-severe SARS-CoV-2 infection. Individual cDNA molecules received unique molecular identifiers. TCRdb passed the 5' RACE reads through MiXCR, listing each CDR3 protein once. The sample has 65,000 to 75,000 distinct CDR3 sequences, 11% seen once. This clonotype was detected ten times or more. The CDR3 contains 14 residues. Trimming pared 1 base from V and 2 bases from J, leaving 10 bases between. CDR1 is SQVTM and CDR2 is ANQGSEA in the germline V gene. The clonotype was recovered from an adult who was a healthcare worker with PCR-confirmed SARS-CoV-2 infection or an uninfected control (not recorded which). This chain links TRBV29-1 with TRBJ2-3; no clear D. Sequenced sample: whole blood. The CDR3 DNA reads as TGCAGCGTTGAAGGTGTAGGAATCACAGATACGCAGTATTTT. It specifies CSVEGVGITDTQYF.